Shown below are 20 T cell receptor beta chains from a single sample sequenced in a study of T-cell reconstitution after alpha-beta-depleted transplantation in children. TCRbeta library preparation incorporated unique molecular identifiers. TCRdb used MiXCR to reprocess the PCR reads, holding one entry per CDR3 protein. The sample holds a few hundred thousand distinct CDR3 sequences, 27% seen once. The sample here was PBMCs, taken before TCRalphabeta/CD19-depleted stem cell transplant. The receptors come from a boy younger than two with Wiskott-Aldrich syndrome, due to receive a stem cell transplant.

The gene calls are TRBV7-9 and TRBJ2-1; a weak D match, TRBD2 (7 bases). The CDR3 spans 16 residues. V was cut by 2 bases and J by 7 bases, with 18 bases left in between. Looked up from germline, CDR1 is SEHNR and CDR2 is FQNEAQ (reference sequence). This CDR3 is CASSLSPRGRGNEQFF. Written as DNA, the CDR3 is TGTGCCAGCAGCTTATCCCCTAGAGGGAGGGGGAATGAGCAGTTCTTC. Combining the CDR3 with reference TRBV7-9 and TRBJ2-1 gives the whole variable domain DTGVSQNPRHKITKRGQNVTFRCDPISEHNRLYWYRQTLGQGPEFLTYFQNEAQLEKSRLLSDRFSAERPKGSFSTLEIQRTEQGDSAMYLCASSLSPRGRGNEQFFGPGTRLTVL.

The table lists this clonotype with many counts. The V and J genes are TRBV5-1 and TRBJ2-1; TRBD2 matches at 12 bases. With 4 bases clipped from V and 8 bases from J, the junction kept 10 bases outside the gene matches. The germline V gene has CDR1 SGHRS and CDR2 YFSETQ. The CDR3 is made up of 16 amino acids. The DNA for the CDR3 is TGCGCCAGCAGCCCCCTGACTAGCGGGAGTGGTCATGAGCAGTTCTTC. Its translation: CASSPLTSGSGHEQFF. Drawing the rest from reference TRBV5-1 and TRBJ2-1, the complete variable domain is KAGVTQTPRYLIKTRGQQVTLSCSPISGHRSVSWYQQTPGQGLQFLFEYFSETQRNKGNFPGRFSGRQFSNSRSEMNVSTLELGDSALYLCASSPLTSGSGHEQFFGPGTRLTVL.

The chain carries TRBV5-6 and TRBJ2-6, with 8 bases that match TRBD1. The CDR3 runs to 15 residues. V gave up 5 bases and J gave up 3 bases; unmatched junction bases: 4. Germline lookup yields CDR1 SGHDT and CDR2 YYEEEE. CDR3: CASRRTGSGANVLTF. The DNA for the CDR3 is TGTGCCAGCAGGAGGACAGGGAGTGGGGCCAACGTCCTGACTTTC.

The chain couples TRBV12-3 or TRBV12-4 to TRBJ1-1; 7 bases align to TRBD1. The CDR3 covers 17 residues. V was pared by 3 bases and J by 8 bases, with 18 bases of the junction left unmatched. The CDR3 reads CASSLRGLGPTREEAFF. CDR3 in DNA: TGTGCCAGCAGTTTGAGGGGGCTGGGTCCAACGAGGGAAGAAGCTTTCTTT.

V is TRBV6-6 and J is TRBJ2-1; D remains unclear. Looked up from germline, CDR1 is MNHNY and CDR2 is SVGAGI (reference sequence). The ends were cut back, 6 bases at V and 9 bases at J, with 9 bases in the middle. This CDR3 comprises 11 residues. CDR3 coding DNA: TGTGCCAGCAGCCGACTCCTTGAGCAGTTCTTC. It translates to CASSRLLEQFF.

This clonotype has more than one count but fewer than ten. CDR3 bases: TGTGCCAGCAGCTTCCCTCCGGGACAGGGTCATCGCGGCTACACCTTC. Translation: CASSFPPGQGHRGYTF. The J gene is TRBJ1-2, the V gene TRBV7-6, with 9 bases aligning to TRBD1. With V trimmed by 3 bases and J by 8 bases, 13 bases remained unmatched. This CDR3 contains 16 residues. CDR1 is SGHVS and CDR2 is FNYEAQ in the germline V gene.

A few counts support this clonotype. CDR3 in DNA: TGCGCCACCAAGAACCCGTGGCAGTACTTC. Amino acids: CATKNPWQYF. The chain recombines TRBV5-1 with TRBJ2-7; no clear D. The V end lost 9 bases, the J end lost 9 bases, and 13 bases lay between the germline ends. This CDR3 comprises 10 residues. Germline V gene data show CDR1 as SGHRS and CDR2 as YFSETQ.

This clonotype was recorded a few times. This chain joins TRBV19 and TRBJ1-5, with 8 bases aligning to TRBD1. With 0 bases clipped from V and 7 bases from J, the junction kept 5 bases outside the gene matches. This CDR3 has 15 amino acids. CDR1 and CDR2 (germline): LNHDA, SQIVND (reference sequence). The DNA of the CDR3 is TGTGCCAGTAGTATAGACAGGGGGCTAGGGCAGCCCCAGCATTTT. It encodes CASSIDRGLGQPQHF.

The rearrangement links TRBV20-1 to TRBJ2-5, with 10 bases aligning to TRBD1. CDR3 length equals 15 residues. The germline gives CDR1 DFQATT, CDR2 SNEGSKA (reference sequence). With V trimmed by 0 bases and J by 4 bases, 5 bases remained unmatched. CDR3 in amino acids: CSARDLGTGAETQYF. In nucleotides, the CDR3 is TGCAGTGCTAGAGATCTTGGGACAGGGGCAGAGACCCAGTACTTC.

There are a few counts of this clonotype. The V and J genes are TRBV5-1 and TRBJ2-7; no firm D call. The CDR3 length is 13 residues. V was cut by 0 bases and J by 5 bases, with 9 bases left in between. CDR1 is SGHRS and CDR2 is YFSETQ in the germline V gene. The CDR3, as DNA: TGCGCCAGCAGCTTGGGGACGGAAGACGAGCAGTACTTC. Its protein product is CASSLGTEDEQYF.

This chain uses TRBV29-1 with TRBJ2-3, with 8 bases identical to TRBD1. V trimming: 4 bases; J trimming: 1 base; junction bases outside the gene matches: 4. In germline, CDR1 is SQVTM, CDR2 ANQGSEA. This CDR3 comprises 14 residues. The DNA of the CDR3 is TGCAGCGTTGTGGTCAGGGGGCGCACAGATACGCAGTATTTT. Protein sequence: CSVVVRGRTDTQYF.

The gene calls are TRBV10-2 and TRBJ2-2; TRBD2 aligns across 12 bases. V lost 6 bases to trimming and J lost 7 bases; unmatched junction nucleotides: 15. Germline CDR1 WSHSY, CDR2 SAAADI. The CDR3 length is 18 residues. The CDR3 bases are TGCGCCAGCAGCTTGACTAGCGGGAGCCCCGTGGGGGGCGGGGAGCTGTTTTTT. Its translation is CASSLTSGSPVGGGELFF.

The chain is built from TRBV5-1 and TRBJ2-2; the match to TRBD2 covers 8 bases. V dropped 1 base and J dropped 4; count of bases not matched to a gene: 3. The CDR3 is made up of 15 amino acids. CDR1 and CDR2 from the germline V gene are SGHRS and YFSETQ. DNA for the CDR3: TGCGCCAGCAGCTTGAGCGGGAGCAGCACCGGGGAGCTGTTTTTT. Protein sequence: CASSLSGSSTGELFF.

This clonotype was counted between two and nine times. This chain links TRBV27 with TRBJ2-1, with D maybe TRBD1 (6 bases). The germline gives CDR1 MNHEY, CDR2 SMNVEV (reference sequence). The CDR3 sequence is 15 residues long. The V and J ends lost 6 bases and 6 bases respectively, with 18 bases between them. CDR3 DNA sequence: TGTGCCAGCAGACCCGGGACATTTTGGGGCAATGAGCAGTTCTTC. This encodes CASRPGTFWGNEQFF.

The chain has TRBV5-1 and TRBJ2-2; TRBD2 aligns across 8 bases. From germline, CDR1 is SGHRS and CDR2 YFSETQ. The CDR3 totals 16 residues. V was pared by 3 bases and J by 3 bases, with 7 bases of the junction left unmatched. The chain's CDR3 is CASSWSGSGDTGELFF. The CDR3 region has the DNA TGCGCCAGCAGCTGGAGCGGGAGCGGGGACACCGGGGAGCTGTTTTTT.

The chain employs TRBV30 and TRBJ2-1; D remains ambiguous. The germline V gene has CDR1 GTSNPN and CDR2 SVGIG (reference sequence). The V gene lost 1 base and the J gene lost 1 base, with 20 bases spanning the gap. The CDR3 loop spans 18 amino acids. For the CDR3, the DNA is TGTGCCTGGAGTGGGAGAGGACCTTCCGAGAGGTCCTACAATGAGCAGTTCTTC. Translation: CAWSGRGPSERSYNEQFF.

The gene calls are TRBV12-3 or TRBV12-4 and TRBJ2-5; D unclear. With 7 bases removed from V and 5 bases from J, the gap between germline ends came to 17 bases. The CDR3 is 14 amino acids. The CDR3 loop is CASKPRSVGETQYF. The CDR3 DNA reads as TGTGCCAGCAAACCTCGTTCGGTGGGTGAGACCCAGTACTTC.

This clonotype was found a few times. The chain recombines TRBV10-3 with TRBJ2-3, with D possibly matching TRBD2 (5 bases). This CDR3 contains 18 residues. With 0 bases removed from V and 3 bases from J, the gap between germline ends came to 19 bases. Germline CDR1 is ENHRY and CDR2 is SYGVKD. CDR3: CAISESTGGPGRTDTQYF. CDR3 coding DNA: TGTGCCATCAGTGAGTCGACCGGAGGTCCCGGTCGTACAGATACGCAGTATTTT.

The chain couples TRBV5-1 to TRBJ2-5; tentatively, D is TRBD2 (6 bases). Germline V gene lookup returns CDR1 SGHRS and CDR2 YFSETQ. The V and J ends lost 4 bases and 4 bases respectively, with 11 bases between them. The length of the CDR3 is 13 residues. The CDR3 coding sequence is TGCGCCAGCAGCCCCTGGGGAGGAGAGACCCAGTACTTC. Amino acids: CASSPWGGETQYF. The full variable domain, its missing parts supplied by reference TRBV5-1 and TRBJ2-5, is KAGVTQTPRYLIKTRGQQVTLSCSPISGHRSVSWYQQTPGQGLQFLFEYFSETQRNKGNFPGRFSGRQFSNSRSEMNVSTLELGDSALYLCASSPWGGETQYFGPGTRLLVL.

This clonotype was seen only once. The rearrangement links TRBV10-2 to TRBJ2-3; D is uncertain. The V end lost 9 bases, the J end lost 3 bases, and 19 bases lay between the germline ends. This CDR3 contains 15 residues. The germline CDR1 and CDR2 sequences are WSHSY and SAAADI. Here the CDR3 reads CASNFGSGVTDTQYF. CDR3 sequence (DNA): TGCGCCAGTAATTTCGGTTCTGGGGTTACAGATACGCAGTATTTT.